This T cell receptor (beta chain) originates from a study of shared clonotypes between healthy human individuals. General study results and limits: Rarefaction indicated that sorted-subset sequencing remained incomplete although depth was large. Shared across a few donors were about 4.8% of the naive CD4 clonotypes. Clonotype sharing among the donors was expected to vary with sequencing depth.

J was trimmed by 15 bases and V by 4 bases; bases with no gene match: 9. This CDR3 has 12 residues. CDR1 and CDR2 from the germline V gene are SGHDT and YYEEEE. TCRdb keeps only in-frame clones here, not all; method: immunoSEQ multiplex PCR. The repertoire holds just over 2,000,000 clones, with about 95% as singletons. Naive CD8 cells lacked CD45RO, underwent positive selection for CCR7 and left out terminally differentiated effector memory CD45RA+ cells. With respect to this clone: As yet, its antigen is unknown.

The sequence was collected from a man aged 18 to 30 in good health. The source material was naive CD8+ T cells sorted from blood. The chain links TRBV5-6 to TRBJ1-4; TRBD1 matches 7 bases. As DNA, the CDR3 is TGTGCCAGCAGCACAACGACAGGGCAAGTGTTTTTT. Its protein product is CASSTTTGQVFF.